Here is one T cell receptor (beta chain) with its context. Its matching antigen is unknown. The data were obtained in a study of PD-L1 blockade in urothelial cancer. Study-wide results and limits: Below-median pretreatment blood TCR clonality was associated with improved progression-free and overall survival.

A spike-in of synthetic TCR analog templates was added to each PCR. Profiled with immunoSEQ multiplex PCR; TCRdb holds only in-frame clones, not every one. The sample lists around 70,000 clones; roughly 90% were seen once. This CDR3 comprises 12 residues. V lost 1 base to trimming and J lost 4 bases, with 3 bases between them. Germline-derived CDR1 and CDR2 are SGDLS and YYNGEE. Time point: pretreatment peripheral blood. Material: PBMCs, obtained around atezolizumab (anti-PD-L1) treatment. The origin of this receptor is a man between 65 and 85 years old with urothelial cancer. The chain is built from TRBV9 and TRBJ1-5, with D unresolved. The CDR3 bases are TGTGCCAGCAGCGTACCGAATCAGCCCCAGCATTTT. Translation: CASSVPNQPQHF.